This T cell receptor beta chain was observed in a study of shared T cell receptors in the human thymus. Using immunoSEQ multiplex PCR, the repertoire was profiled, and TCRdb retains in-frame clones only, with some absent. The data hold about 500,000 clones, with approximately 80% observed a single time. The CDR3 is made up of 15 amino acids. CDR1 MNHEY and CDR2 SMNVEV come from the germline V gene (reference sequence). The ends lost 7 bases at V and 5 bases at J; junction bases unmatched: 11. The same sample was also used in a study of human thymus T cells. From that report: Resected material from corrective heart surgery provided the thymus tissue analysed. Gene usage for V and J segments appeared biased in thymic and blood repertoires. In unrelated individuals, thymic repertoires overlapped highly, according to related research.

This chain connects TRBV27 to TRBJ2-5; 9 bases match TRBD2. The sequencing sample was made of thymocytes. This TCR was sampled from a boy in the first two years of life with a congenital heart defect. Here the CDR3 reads CASTSRREGRETQYF. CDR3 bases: TGTGCCAGCACGTCCAGGCGGGAGGGCCGGGAGACCCAGTACTTC.